Sequencing of this T cell receptor beta chain was carried out in a study of blood T cell repertoires in COVID-19. Study as a whole: Samples of COVID-19 (acute and convalescent) were obtained from the United States, Italy and Spain.

The assay was immunoSEQ multiplex PCR, and TCRdb's table has in-frame clones only and misses some. The sample carries approximately 250,000 clones, over 80% recorded once. Enrolled through a virtual design, the participants were between roughly 18 and 90 years of age and came from 24 US areas. Participants' reported clinical history set cohort assignment. Between the trimmed V and J ends, which lost 4 bases and 10 bases, there was a span of 23 bases. The CDR3 sequence is 16 residues long. Germline V gene sequence: CDR1 MNHNS, CDR2 SASEGT. Sequencing was carried out using PBMCs or T cells enriched from blood (not recorded which). V and J are TRBV6-1 and TRBJ2-1, with D possibly matching TRBD2 (8 bases). The TCR originated in a woman aged 25 to 45 with acute COVID-19. The CDR3 is CASSGGAGAPQGEQFF. CDR3 bases: TGTGCCAGCAGTGGCGGAGCGGGAGCCCCACAGGGGGAGCAGTTCTTC.